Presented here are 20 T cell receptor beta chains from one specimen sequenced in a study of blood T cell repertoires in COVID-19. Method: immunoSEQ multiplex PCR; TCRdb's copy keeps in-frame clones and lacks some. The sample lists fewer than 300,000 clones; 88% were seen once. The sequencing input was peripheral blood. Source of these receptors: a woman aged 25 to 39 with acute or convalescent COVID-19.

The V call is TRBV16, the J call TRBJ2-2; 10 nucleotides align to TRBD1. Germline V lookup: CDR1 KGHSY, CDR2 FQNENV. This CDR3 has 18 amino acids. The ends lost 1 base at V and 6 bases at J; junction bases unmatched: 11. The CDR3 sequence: CASSQYPGTGEGAGELFF. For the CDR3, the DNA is TGTGCCAGCAGCCAATACCCAGGGACAGGGGAAGGAGCCGGGGAGCTGTTTTTT.

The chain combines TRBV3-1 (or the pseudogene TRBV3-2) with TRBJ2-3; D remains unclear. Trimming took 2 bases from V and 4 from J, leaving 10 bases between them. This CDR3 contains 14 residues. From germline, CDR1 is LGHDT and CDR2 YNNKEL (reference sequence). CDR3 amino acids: CASSQNLGADTQYF. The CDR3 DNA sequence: TGTGCCAGCAGCCAAAACTTGGGCGCAGATACGCAGTATTTT.

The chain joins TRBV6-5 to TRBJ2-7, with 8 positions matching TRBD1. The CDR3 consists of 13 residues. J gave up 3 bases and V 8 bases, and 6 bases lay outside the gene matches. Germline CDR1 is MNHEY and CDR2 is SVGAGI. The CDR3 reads CASSDRVSYEQYF. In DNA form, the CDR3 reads TGTGCCAGCTCGGACAGGGTAAGCTACGAGCAGTACTTC.

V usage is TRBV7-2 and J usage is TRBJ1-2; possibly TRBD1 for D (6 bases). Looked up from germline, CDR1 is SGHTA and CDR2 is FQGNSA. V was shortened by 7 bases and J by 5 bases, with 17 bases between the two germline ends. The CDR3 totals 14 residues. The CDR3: CASKNGAGAYGYTF. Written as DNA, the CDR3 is TGTGCCAGCAAGAATGGGGCGGGGGCTTATGGCTACACCTTC.

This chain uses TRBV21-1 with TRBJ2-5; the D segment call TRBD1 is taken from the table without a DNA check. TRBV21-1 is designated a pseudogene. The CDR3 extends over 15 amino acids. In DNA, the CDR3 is TGTGCCAGCAGCATCTCCGGGACAGGGGCGGAGACCCAGTACTTC. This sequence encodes CASSISGTGAETQYF.

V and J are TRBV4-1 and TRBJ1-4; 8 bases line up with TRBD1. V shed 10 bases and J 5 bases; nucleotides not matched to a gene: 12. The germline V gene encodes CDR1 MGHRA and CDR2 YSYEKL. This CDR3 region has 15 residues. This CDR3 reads CATTSPGQVNEKLFF. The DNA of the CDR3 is TGCGCCACGACTTCTCCGGGACAGGTGAATGAAAAACTGTTTTTT.

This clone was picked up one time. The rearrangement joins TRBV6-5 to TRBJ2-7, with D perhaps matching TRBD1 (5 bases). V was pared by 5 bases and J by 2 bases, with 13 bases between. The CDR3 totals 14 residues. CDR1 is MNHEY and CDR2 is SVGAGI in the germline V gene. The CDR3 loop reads CASSRGYPPYEQYF. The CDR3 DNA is TGTGCCAGCAGTAGGGGATATCCCCCCTACGAGCAGTACTTC.

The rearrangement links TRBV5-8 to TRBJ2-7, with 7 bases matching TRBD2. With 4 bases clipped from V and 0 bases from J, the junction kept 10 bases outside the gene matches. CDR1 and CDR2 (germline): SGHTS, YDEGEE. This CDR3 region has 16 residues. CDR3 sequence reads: CASSPRVAGVSYEQYF. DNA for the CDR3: TGTGCCAGCAGCCCGAGGGTAGCGGGTGTCTCCTACGAGCAGTACTTC.

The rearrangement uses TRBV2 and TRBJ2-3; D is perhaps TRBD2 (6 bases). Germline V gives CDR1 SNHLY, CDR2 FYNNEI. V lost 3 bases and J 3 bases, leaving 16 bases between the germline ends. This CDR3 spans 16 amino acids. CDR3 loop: CASSEKRAPLTDTQYF. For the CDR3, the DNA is TGTGCCAGCAGTGAGAAGCGGGCCCCCTTAACAGATACGCAGTATTTT.

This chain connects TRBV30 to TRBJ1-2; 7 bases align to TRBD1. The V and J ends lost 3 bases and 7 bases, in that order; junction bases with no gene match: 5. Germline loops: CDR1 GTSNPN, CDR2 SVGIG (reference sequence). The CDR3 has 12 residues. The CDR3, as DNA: TGTGCCTGGAGCCCCACAGGGGCTGGCTACACCTTC. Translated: CAWSPTGAGYTF. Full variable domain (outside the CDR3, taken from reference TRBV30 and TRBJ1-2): SQTIHQWPATLVQPVGSPLSLECTVEGTSNPNLYWYRQAAGRGLQLLFYSVGIGQISSEVPQNLSASRPQDRQFILSSKKLLLSDSGFYLCAWSPTGAGYTFGSGTRLTVV.

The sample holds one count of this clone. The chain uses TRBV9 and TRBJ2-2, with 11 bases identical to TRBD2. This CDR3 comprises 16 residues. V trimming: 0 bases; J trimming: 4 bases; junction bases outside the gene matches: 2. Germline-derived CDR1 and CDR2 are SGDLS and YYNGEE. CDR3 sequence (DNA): TGTGCCAGCAGCGTAGTACTAGCGGGAGTCACCGGGGAGCTGTTTTTT. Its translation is CASSVVLAGVTGELFF.

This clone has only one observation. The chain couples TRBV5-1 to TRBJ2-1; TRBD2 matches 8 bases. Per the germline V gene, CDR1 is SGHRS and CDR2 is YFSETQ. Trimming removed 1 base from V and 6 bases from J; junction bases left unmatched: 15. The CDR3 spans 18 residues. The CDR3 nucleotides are TGCGCCAGCAGCTTGTCCGGATCCGGGACTAGGTACCGCAATGAGCAGTTCTTC. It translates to CASSLSGSGTRYRNEQFF. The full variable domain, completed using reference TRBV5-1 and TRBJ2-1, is KAGVTQTPRYLIKTRGQQVTLSCSPISGHRSVSWYQQTPGQGLQFLFEYFSETQRNKGNFPGRFSGRQFSNSRSEMNVSTLELGDSALYLCASSLSGSGTRYRNEQFFGPGTRLTVL.

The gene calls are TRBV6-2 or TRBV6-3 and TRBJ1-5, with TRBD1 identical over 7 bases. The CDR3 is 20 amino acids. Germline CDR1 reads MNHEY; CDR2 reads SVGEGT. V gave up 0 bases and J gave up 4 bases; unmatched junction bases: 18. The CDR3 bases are TGTGCCAGCAGTTACTCTGTCTCTCAACCTAAACAACAGGGGAATCAGCCCCAGCATTTT. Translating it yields CASSYSVSQPKQQGNQPQHF.

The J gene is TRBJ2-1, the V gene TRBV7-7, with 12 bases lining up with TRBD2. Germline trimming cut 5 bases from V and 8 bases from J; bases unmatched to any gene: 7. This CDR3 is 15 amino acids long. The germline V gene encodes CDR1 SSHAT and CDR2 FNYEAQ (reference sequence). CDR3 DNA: TGTGCCAGCAGCCGCCTAGCGGGAGGGCCGCATGAGCAGTTCTTC. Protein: CASSRLAGGPHEQFF.

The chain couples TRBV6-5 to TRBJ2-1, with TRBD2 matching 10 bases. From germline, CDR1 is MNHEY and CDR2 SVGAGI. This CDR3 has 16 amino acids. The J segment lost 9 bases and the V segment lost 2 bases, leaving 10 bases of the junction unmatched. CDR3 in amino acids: CASSYQPGTSVGEQFF. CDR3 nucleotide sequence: TGTGCCAGCAGTTACCAACCCGGGACTAGCGTCGGTGAGCAGTTCTTC.

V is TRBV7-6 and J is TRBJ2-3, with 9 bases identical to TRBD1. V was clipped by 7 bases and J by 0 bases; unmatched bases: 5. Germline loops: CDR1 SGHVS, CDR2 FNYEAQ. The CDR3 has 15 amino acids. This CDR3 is CASNAGTGSTDTQYF. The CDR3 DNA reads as TGTGCCAGCAACGCCGGGACAGGGAGCACAGATACGCAGTATTTT.

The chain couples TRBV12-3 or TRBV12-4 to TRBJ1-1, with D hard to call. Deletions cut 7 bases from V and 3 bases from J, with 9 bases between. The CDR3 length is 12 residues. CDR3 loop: CASTPDYTEAFF. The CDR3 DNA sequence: TGTGCCAGCACCCCTGACTACACTGAAGCTTTCTTT.

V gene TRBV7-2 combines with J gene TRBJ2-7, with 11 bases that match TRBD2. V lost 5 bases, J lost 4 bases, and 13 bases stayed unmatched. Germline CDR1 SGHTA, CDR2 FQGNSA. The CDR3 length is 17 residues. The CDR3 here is CASSNNSGRAGKYEQYF. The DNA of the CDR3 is TGTGCCAGCAGCAACAATAGCGGGAGGGCCGGGAAGTACGAGCAGTACTTC.

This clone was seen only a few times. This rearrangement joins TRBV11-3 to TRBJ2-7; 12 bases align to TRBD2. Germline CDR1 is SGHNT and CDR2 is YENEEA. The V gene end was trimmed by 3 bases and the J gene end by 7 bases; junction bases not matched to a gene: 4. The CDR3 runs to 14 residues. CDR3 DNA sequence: TGTGCCAGCAGCTTTAAACTAGCGGGAGGAGAGCAGTACTTC. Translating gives CASSFKLAGGEQYF.

The chain's CDR3 is CASSATTGRTDTQYF. The CDR3 DNA reads TGTGCCAGCAGTGCTACGACAGGGCGCACAGATACGCAGTATTTT. The gene calls are TRBV6-2 or TRBV6-3 and TRBJ2-3; 7 bases agree with TRBD1. Trimming at V came to 5 bases and at J to 1 base, leaving 6 bases not matched to a gene. The germline gives CDR1 MNHEY, CDR2 SVGEGT. The CDR3 is 15 amino acids.